What follows are 3 T cell receptor beta chains derived from one specimen sequenced in a study of regulatory T cells in long-lasting Graves disease. Time point specified: newly diagnosed GD, antithyroid drugs for less than 3 months. The TCR library was prepared using RNA isolated from PBMCs. Library construction for TCR beta used iRepertoire HTBI primers and Arm-PCR of CDR3 regions. One entry per CDR3 protein results from TCRdb running MiXCR on the multiplex PCR reads. This sample has under 300,000 distinct CDR3 sequences; about 20% occur once, and the top ten carry roughly 15%. This sample also belongs to another study, concerning T cells in Graves' hyperthyroidism and ophthalmopathy.

This sample comprised peripheral blood mononuclear cells (PBMCs), obtained at new diagnosis, from a patient treated with antithyroid drugs. These receptors all stem from a woman under 40 with Graves disease.

The chain joins TRBV29-1 to TRBJ2-7, with TRBD1 matching 10 bases. There are 16 residues in the CDR3. CDR1 SQVTM and CDR2 ANQGSEA come from the germline V gene. Trimming removed 5 bases from V and 3 bases from J; junction bases left unmatched: 13. The CDR3 region is CSVLRLIDRGLYEQYF. CDR3 in DNA: TGCAGCGTTCTCCGTCTTATAGACAGGGGGCTCTACGAGCAGTACTTC.

The chain links TRBV5-5 to TRBJ2-7; TRBD1 matches at 9 bases. Germline CDR1 and CDR2: SGHKS and YYEKEE (reference sequence). The CDR3 sequence is 15 residues long. The trim removed 4 bases at V and 3 bases at J, leaving 8 bases unmatched. In DNA, the CDR3 is TGTGCCAGCAGCCGTGAGGGGACAGGGTACTACGAGCAGTACTTC. Its protein is CASSREGTGYYEQYF.

In its sample, this clonotype was seen many times. The chain combines TRBV19 with TRBJ2-4; D uncertain. Germline CDR1 is LNHDA and CDR2 is SQIVND (reference sequence). There are 15 residues in the CDR3. V was cut by 5 bases and J by 0 bases, with 11 bases left in between. The CDR3 loop reads CASSPGRIAKNIQYF. The CDR3 DNA follows: TGTGCCAGTAGTCCCGGACGGATAGCCAAAAACATTCAGTACTTC.